Listed below are T cell receptor beta chains from one sample, sequenced in a study of shared clonotypes between healthy human individuals. Generated by immunoSEQ multiplex PCR, the TCRdb table keeps only in-frame clones and is missing some. This sample has roughly 2.2 million clones; just over 90% occur once, and the top ten carry about 0.39%. Sequencing used naive CD4+ T cells from PBMCs. All receptors derive from a man between 18 and 29 years old in good health. Some clones in this sample may be carry-over from other donors' samples. CDR3s include the opening cysteine and the closing phenylalanine or tryptophan. Each record gives: J gene, clone size, D gene, V gene, CDR3 protein, CDR3 DNA. The D gene is left open where the match is weak. Some rows have no size entry. The others give once, few or many, or a class for an expanded clone.

>TRBJ1-1|NA|NA|TRBV7-2
CASSLVTGNTEAFF
TGTGCCAGCAGCTTAGTGACAGGAAACACTGAAGCTTTCTTT
>TRBJ2-1|NA|NA|TRBV7-3
CASSPGTSYNEQFF
TGTGCCAGCAGTCCTGGTACGTCCTACAATGAGCAGTTCTTC
>TRBJ1-1|NA|NA|TRBV12-2
CALVSTGRSEGTEAFF
TGTGCATTAGTCAGTACAGGAAGAAGTGAGGGCACTGAAGCTTTCTTT
>TRBJ2-7|NA|NA|TRBV5-1
CASRPQGVSDEQYF
TGCGCCAGCAGACCACAGGGCGTGTCGGACGAGCAGTACTTC
>TRBJ1-1|few|TRBD1|TRBV29-1
CSVEVHTGAEAFF
TGCAGCGTTGAGGTTCACACAGGGGCTGAAGCTTTCTTT
>TRBJ1-1|NA|NA|TRBV5-1
CASSLGVETEAFF
TGCGCCAGCAGCTTGGGCGTAGAGACTGAAGCTTTCTTT
>TRBJ2-1|NA|NA|TRBV27
CASTESPYNEQFF
TGTGCCAGCACTGAGTCCCCTTACAATGAGCAGTTCTTC
>TRBJ1-2|NA|NA|TRBV28
CASSTGKSGYTF
TGTGCCAGCTCCACAGGGAAGAGTGGCTACACCTTC
>TRBJ1-2|NA|NA|TRBV6-1
CASKQNYGYTF
TGTGCCAGCAAACAGAACTATGGCTACACCTTC
>TRBJ2-7|NA|NA|TRBV28
CASSLQGYEQYF
TGTGCCAGCAGTTTACAGGGTTACGAGCAGTACTTC
>TRBJ2-3|NA|TRBD2|TRBV10-2
CATRKLVSGRAWDTQYF
TGCGCCACCAGAAAATTAGTTAGCGGGAGGGCCTGGGATACGCAGTATTTT
>TRBJ2-3|NA|NA|TRBV18
CASSPLQITDTQYF
TGTGCCAGCTCACCACTTCAGATCACAGATACGCAGTATTTT
>TRBJ1-2|NA|NA|TRBV9
CASSVVIGYGYTF
TGTGCCAGCAGCGTAGTGATCGGCTATGGCTACACCTTC
>TRBJ2-5|NA|TRBD2|TRBV7-2
CASSHQSSGQETQYF
TGTGCCAGCAGCCATCAGTCTAGCGGCCAAGAGACCCAGTACTTC
>TRBJ2-7|NA|TRBD1|TRBV7-3
CASSPRTGFGYEQYF
TGTGCCAGCAGCCCCCGGACAGGGTTCGGGTACGAGCAGTACTTC
>TRBJ2-3|NA|NA|TRBV5-6
CASSLAGADTQYF
TGTGCCAGCAGCTTGGCCGGTGCAGATACGCAGTATTTT
>TRBJ1-5|NA|NA|TRBV28
CASSLAGSRQPQHF
TGTGCCAGCAGTTTAGCAGGGTCGCGGCAGCCCCAGCATTTT
>TRBJ2-5|NA|NA|TRBV2
CASSVEGAETQYF
TGTGCCAGCAGTGTGGAAGGTGCCGAGACCCAGTACTTC
>TRBJ2-7|NA|NA|TRBV27
CASSFPNSGKSYEQYF
TGTGCCAGCAGTTTTCCCAACAGCGGCAAGAGCTACGAGCAGTACTTC
>TRBJ2-7|NA|TRBD1|TRBV27
CASRAGQGVWYEQYF
TGTGCCAGCAGAGCGGGACAGGGGGTTTGGTACGAGCAGTACTTC
>TRBJ2-6|NA|NA|TRBV19
CASSGGMVSSGANVLTF
TGTGCCAGTAGTGGGGGTATGGTTTCGTCTGGGGCCAACGTCCTGACTTTC
>TRBJ2-2|once|TRBD2|TRBV7-8
CASRFLAGGPGELFF
TGTGCCAGCAGGTTTCTAGCGGGAGGGCCCGGGGAGCTGTTTTTT
>TRBJ2-5|NA|TRBD1|TRBV18
CASSHLSLTGNGETQYF
TGTGCCAGCTCCCACCTCTCGTTGACAGGGAACGGGGAGACCCAGTACTTC